Below, 16 T cell receptor beta chains from the same sample are listed, as sequenced in a study of monozygotic twins with inflammatory bowel disease. TCRdb reprocessed the 5' RACE reads and keeps a single row for each CDR3 protein, giving no DNA. This repertoire comprises around 150,000 distinct CDR3 sequences; its ten largest clones make up approximately 3%. Specimen: blood. The source is a human donor with ulcerative colitis or Crohn's disease, or a healthy co-twin of an affected twin (not recorded which).

V is TRBV5-1 and J is TRBJ2-3; TCRdb's D call of TRBD2 is untestable without DNA. The CDR3 totals 15 residues. CDR1 and CDR2 from the germline V gene are SGHRS and YFSETQ. The CDR3 spells CASNTGTSGMGTQYF.

V gene TRBV11-3 combines with J gene TRBJ2-1; TCRdb picks TRBD1, but there is no DNA to check that call. The CDR3 length is 15 residues. Germline-derived CDR1 and CDR2 are SGHNT and YENEEA. CDR3 sequence reads: CASSPLATPGNEQFF. The whole variable domain, remainder taken from reference TRBV11-3 and TRBJ2-1, is EAGVVQSPRYKIIEKKQPVAFWCNPISGHNTLYWYLQNLGQGPELLIRYENEEAVDDSQLPKDRFSAERLKGVDSTLKIQPAELGDSAVYLCASSPLATPGNEQFFGPGTRLTVL.

V usage is TRBV2 and J usage is TRBJ1-5; TCRdb outputs TRBD1, but without DNA this stays unchecked. Germline V gives CDR1 SNHLY, CDR2 FYNNEI. The CDR3 consists of 17 residues. CDR3 sequence reads: CASSERGAGMSNQPQHF.

The chain joins TRBV19 to TRBJ2-7; TCRdb selects TRBD1, and the lack of DNA leaves this call unchecked. CDR3 length: 14 amino acids. The germline CDR1 and CDR2 sequences are LNHDA and SQIVND (reference sequence). CDR3 sequence reads: CASRKTGMRDEQYF.

This chain joins TRBV12-3 or TRBV12-4 and TRBJ1-4. This CDR3 contains 12 residues. CDR3 amino acids: CASSEGSEKLFF.

This chain links TRBV5-4 with TRBJ2-7; the TRBD2 assignment by TCRdb is unverifiable without DNA. The CDR3 contains 13 residues. Germline CDR1 SGHNT, CDR2 YYREEE (reference sequence). This CDR3 is CASSREADYEQYF.

The chain employs TRBV7-8 and TRBJ2-1; TCRdb proposes TRBD2, but this gene call is untestable without DNA. CDR1 SGHVS and CDR2 FQNEAQ come from the germline V gene. The CDR3 is 20 residues long. The CDR3: CASNPRLAGASPFGYNEQFF.

The chain employs TRBV7-8 and TRBJ2-2. The CDR3 sequence is 15 residues long. Germline assignment: CDR1 SGHVS and CDR2 FQNEAQ. CDR3: CASSLAERNTGELFF. The whole variable domain, filled in from reference TRBV7-8 and TRBJ2-2, reads GAGVSQSPRYKVAKRGQDVALRCDPISGHVSLFWYQQALGQGPEFLTYFQNEAQLDKSGLPSDRFFAERPEGSVSTLKIQRTQQEDSAVYLCASSLAERNTGELFFGEGSRLTVL.

The chain has TRBV11-2 and TRBJ2-7; TCRdb picks TRBD1, but there is no DNA to check that call. The length of the CDR3 is 14 residues. CDR1 SGHAT and CDR2 FQNNGV come from the germline V gene. This CDR3 is CASSSLAGVYEQYF. Variable domain in full (rest from reference TRBV11-2 and TRBJ2-7): EAGVAQSPRYKIIEKRQSVAFWCNPISGHATLYWYQQILGQGPKLLIQFQNNGVVDDSQLPKDRFSAERLKGVDSTLKIQPAKLEDSAVYLCASSSLAGVYEQYFGPGTRLTVT.

V is TRBV20-1 and J is TRBJ2-1. The length of the CDR3 is 14 residues. Germline V gene lookup returns CDR1 DFQATT and CDR2 SNEGSKA (reference sequence). CDR3 region: CSASGARPYNEQFF.

The rearrangement joins TRBV24-1 to TRBJ2-5; the TRBD1 assignment by TCRdb is unverifiable without DNA. CDR1 is KGHDR, CDR2 SFDVKD, per germline. The CDR3 covers 13 residues. CDR3: CATSDSTDETQYF.

This chain links TRBV6-1 with TRBJ2-7; TCRdb's assignment of TRBD1 cannot be checked, as there is no DNA. The CDR3 totals 15 residues. Germline V gene data show CDR1 as MNHNS and CDR2 as SASEGT. The CDR3 sequence: CASSDRGRTNYEQYF.

The chain uses TRBV20-1 and TRBJ2-1; the D gene TCRdb calls, TRBD2, cannot be checked with no DNA. Germline V CDR1 and CDR2: DFQATT, SNEGSKA (reference sequence). This CDR3 spans 16 amino acids. The CDR3: CSAGGPTSGTWGEQFF.

This chain links TRBV5-1 with TRBJ2-7. This CDR3 is 13 amino acids long. Germline-derived CDR1 and CDR2 are SGHRS and YFSETQ. The CDR3 loop is CASSAYREAEQYF.

V gene TRBV19 combines with J gene TRBJ2-4; as DNA is missing, the TRBD1 call by TCRdb cannot be tested. There are 14 residues in the CDR3. CDR1 LNHDA and CDR2 SQIVND come from the germline V gene (reference sequence). CDR3 residues: CASSLGAQSNMQYF.

The genes are TRBV4-1 and TRBJ2-2; the TCRdb call, TRBD2, lacks DNA for checking. The germline gives CDR1 MGHRA, CDR2 YSYEKL. The CDR3 consists of 15 residues. This CDR3 reads CASSRRAPEPGELFF.